The clone carrying this T cell receptor (beta chain) was counted many times. Its target is unknown. MiXCR, run by TCRdb on the RT-PCR reads, gives a single entry per CDR3 protein. The top ten clones hold 6.5% to 8.5% of a sample with around 760,000 distinct CDR3 sequences, around 14% of them seen once. The source of the sample is a study of response to subunit inactivated influenza vaccine. Broader study findings: The study's authors posited that every seasonal influenza vaccination enlists few new T cells.

With V trimmed by 2 bases and J by 0 bases, 2 bases remained unmatched. The length of the CDR3 is 15 residues. The germline V gene has CDR1 MGHRA and CDR2 YSYEKL. The receptor was derived from a man aged 45-65 years who received an inactivated influenza vaccine. The sequences come from PBMCs from blood, collected 14 days before vaccination. The genes are TRBV4-1 and TRBJ2-3, with 7 bases lining up with TRBD2. CDR3 loop: CASSQFGGSTDTQYF. The DNA of the CDR3 is TGCGCCAGCAGCCAATTCGGGGGGAGCACAGATACGCAGTATTTT.